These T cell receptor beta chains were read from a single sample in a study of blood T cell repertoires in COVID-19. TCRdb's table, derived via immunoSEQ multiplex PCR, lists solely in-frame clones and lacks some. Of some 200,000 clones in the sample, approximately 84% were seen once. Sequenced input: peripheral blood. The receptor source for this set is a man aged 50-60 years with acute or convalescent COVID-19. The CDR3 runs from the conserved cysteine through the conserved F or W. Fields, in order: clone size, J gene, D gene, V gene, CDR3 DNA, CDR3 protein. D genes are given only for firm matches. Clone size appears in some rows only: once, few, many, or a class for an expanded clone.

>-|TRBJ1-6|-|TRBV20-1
TGCAGTGCTAGTTCAGGGGCACGAATCGATTCACCCCTCCACTTT
CSASSGARIDSPLHF
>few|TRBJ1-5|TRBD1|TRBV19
TGTGCCAGTAGCCTCGGGAGCCCCTGGACAGGGGGGGGTCAGCCCCAGCATTTT
CASSLGSPWTGGGQPQHF
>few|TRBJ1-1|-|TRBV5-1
TGCGCCAGCAGCTTAGGGGTTGACACTGAAGCTTTCTTT
CASSLGVDTEAFF
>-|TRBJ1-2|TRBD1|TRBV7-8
TGTGCCAGCAGCCGAAACAGGGGCTACTATGGCTACACCTTC
CASSRNRGYYGYTF
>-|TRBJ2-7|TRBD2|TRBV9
TGTGCCAGCAGCGTAGACCTCACTAGCGGGGGCTACGAGCAGTACTTC
CASSVDLTSGGYEQYF
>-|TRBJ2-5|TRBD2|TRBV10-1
TGCGCCAGCAGACCCACCGGGACTACCAAAGAGACCCAGTACTTC
CASRPTGTTKETQYF
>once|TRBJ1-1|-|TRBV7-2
TGTGCCAGCAGCTTAGGCCCGGACACTGAAGCTTTCTTT
CASSLGPDTEAFF
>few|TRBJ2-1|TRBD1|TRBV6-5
TGTGCCAGCAGTTACTGGACAGGGTCGAATGAGCAGTTCTTC
CASSYWTGSNEQFF
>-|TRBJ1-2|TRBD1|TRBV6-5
TGTGCCAGCAGTTACGACAGGGGTGGCGGCTACACCTTC
CASSYDRGGGYTF
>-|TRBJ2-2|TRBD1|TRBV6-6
TGTGCCAGCAGGACCGGGACAGACACCGGGGAGCTGTTTTTT
CASRTGTDTGELFF
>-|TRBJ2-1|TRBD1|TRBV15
TGTGCCACCAGCAAACCCGGGACAGGGCGAACCTATGAGCAGTTCTTC
CATSKPGTGRTYEQFF
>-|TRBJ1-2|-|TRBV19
TGTGCCAGTAGTACCCAAACAGGGTTTCATGGCTATGGCTACACCTTC
CASSTQTGFHGYGYTF
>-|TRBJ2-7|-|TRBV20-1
TGCAGTGCTAGTCGGGGGAGAGGGGGCTCCCACGAGCAGTACTTC
CSASRGRGGSHEQYF
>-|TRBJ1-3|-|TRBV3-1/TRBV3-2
TGTGCCAGCAGCCAATTTGGACAGTCCCGCTCTGGAAACACCATATATTTT
CASSQFGQSRSGNTIYF
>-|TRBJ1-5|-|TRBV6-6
TGTGCCAGCAGTTACGGCGGGGGGCAGCCCCAGCATTTT
CASSYGGGQPQHF
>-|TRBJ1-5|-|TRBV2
TGTGCCAGCAGTGACAGGGCGCTGAACCAGCCCCAGCATTTT
CASSDRALNQPQHF
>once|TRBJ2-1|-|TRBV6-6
TGTGCCAGCAGTCCCCGGCGACTAGGATTCAATGAGCAGTTCTTC
CASSPRRLGFNEQFF
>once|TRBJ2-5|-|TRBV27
TGTGCCAGCAGTAACAGGGCTTGGGGAGAGACCCAGTACTTC
CASSNRAWGETQYF
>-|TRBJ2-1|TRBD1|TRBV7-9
TGTGCCAGCAGATCAACAGGGGAATACAATGAGCAGTTCTTC
CASRSTGEYNEQFF
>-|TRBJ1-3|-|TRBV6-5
TGTGCCAGCAGTACTGGGGGGACTGGAAACACCATATATTTT
CASSTGGTGNTIYF
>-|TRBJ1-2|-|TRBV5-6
TGTGCCAGCAGCTTGGGACTGAACTATGGCTACACCTTC
CASSLGLNYGYTF
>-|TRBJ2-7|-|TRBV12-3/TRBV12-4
TGTGCCAGCAGGGCCCCGGGGAGCGAGCAGTACTTC
CASRAPGSEQYF
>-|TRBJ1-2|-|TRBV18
TGTGCCAGCTCACCTTCACCACTAGGGCAGGGGCGATCCTATGGCTACACCTTC
CASSPSPLGQGRSYGYTF
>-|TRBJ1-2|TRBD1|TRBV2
TGTGCCAGCAGTGATTCAGGGGGGAGGTGGGTTGGCTACACCTTC
CASSDSGGRWVGYTF
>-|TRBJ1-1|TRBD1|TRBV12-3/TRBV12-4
TGTGCCAGCAGTCGACAGGGTATGGCTTTCTTT
CASSRQGMAFF
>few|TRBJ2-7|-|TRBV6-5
TGTGCCAGCACCTCCGGGACAAGCTCCTACGAGCAGTACTTC
CASTSGTSSYEQYF